This T cell receptor (beta chain) was obtained from a study of blood T cell repertoires in COVID-19. About the study: COVID-19 samples from acute and convalescent phases originated in the United States, Italy and Spain.

The CDR3 consists of 15 residues. Trimming cost V 4 bases and J 4 bases, with 15 bases left between them. Germline V gene lookup returns CDR1 KGHDR and CDR2 SFDVKD. Produced via immunoSEQ multiplex PCR; TCRdb's table is partial and in-frame only. Seen here are 150,000 to 200,000 clones, just under 90% observed once, and the top ten hold approximately 12%. The sequenced sample was peripheral blood. The gene calls are TRBV24-1 and TRBJ1-2; D might be TRBD1 (6 bases). This clonotype originated in a woman in her sixties or seventies with COVID-19, enrolled during active disease. CDR3 loop: CATSDAGRGGYGYTF. The CDR3 DNA sequence: TGTGCCACCAGTGACGCGGGCAGGGGCGGCTATGGCTACACCTTC.